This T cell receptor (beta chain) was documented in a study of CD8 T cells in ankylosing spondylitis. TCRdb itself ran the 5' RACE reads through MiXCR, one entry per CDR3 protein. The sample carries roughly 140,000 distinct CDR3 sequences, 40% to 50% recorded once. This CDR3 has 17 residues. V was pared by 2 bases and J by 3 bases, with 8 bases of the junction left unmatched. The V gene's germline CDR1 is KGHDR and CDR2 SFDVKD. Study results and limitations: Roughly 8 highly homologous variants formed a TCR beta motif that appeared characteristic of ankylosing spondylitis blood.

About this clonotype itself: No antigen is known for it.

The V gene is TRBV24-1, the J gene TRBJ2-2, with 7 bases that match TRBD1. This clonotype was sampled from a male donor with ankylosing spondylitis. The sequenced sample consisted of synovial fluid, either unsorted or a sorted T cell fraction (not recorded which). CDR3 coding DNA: TGTGCCACCAGTGATTGGACGACAGGGTGGGACACCGGGGAGCTGTTTTTT. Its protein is CATSDWTTGWDTGELFF.